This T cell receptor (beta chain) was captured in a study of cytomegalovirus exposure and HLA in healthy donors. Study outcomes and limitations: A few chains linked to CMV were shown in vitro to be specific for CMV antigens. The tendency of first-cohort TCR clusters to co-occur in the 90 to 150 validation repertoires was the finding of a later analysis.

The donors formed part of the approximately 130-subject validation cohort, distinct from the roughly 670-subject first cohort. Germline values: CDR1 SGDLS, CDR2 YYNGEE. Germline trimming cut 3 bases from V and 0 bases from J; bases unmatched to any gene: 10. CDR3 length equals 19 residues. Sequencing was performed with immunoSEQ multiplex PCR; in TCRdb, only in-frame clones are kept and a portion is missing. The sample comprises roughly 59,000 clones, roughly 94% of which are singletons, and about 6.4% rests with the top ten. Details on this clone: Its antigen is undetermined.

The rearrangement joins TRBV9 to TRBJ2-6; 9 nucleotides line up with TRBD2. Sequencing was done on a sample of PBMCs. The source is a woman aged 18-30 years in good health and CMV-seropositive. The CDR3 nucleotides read TGTGCCAGCAGCGGACAATATAGCGGGAGCGGCTCTGGGGCCAACGTCCTGACTTTC. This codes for CASSGQYSGSGSGANVLTF.